The 7 T cell receptor beta chains below come from one sample, sequenced in a study of breast tumors, draining lymph nodes, adjacent tissues. The lymph nodes were axillary draining lymph nodes from breast cancer patients. One entry per CDR3 protein results from TCRdb running MiXCR on the multiplex PCR reads. The sample yields about 220,000 distinct CDR3 sequences, 30% to 35% seen once. The material sequenced was axillary lymph node tissue. The source is a female donor with breast cancer. Some clones in this sample may be carry-over from other donors' samples.

The V call is TRBV19, the J call TRBJ1-5; D might be TRBD1 (6 bases). The CDR3 length is 14 residues. Germline assignment: CDR1 LNHDA and CDR2 SQIVND (reference sequence). V lost 5 bases and J lost 3, with 11 bases in between. CDR3: CASSPGGHNQPQHF. CDR3 coding DNA: TGTGCCAGTAGTCCTGGGGGGCACAATCAGCCCCAGCATTTT.

This clonotype was detected ten times or more. The chain couples TRBV14 to TRBJ2-1, with a tentative D call TRBD2 (5 bases). With 4 bases removed from V and 6 bases from J, the gap between germline ends came to 10 bases. Germline assignment: CDR1 SGHDN and CDR2 FVKESK. The CDR3 totals 13 residues. The CDR3 loop reads CASSLLAVNEQFF. CDR3 coding DNA: TGTGCCAGCAGCCTCCTAGCCGTCAATGAGCAGTTCTTC.

This clonotype has only a few counts. The rearrangement uses TRBV2 and TRBJ2-1, with D tentatively TRBD1 or TRBD2 (5 bases each). This CDR3 has 16 amino acids. V lost 8 bases and J 3 bases, leaving 20 bases between the germline ends. The germline CDR1 and CDR2 sequences are SNHLY and FYNNEI. CDR3 sequence reads: CASSPQSGAGYNEQFF. In DNA form, the CDR3 reads TGTGCCAGCTCACCACAGTCCGGGGCTGGCTACAATGAGCAGTTCTTC.

Many counts were recorded for this clonotype. The chain links TRBV5-1 to TRBJ2-1, with 7 positions matching TRBD1. Trimming took 4 bases from V and 3 from J; bases not matched to a gene: 10. CDR3 length: 16 residues. From germline, CDR1 is SGHRS and CDR2 YFSETQ. As DNA, the CDR3 is TGCGCCAGCAGCCCGATGGACAGGAGCTACTACAATGAGCAGTTCTTC. This translates into CASSPMDRSYYNEQFF.

Of note for this clonotype: Because it lacks the conserved phenylalanine or tryptophan at the end, this CDR3 is likely a read error. The rearrangement links TRBV7-2 to TRBJ2-7; TRBD1 is a possible D gene (5 bases). Germline CDR1 reads SGHTA; CDR2 reads FQGNSA. CDR3 size: 14 residues. Trimming cost V 6 bases and J 0 bases, with 12 bases left between them. The CDR3 DNA reads as TGTGCCAGCAGACAGGACCGAAACTCCTACGAGCAGTACCAC. It yields the protein CASRQDRNSYEQYH.

V usage is TRBV25-1 and J usage is TRBJ2-1; 8 bases are shared with TRBD1. With V trimmed by 8 bases and J by 3 bases, 9 bases remained unmatched. CDR1 and CDR2 from the germline V gene are MGHDK and SYGVNS. This CDR3 contains 15 residues. CDR3 coding DNA: TGTGCCAGCTCTACCGGGACAGGAATCTACAATGAGCAGTTCTTC. Amino acids: CASSTGTGIYNEQFF.

This clonotype has at least ten counts. This rearrangement joins TRBV6-6 to TRBJ1-5; D is possibly TRBD1 (5 bases). Germline-derived CDR1 and CDR2 are MNHNY and SVGAGI (reference sequence). The CDR3 covers 14 residues. The V gene lost 5 bases and the J gene lost 0 bases, with 8 bases spanning the gap. As DNA, the CDR3 is TGTGCCAGCAGTAGACAGAATAGCAATCAGCCCCAGCATTTT. Amino acids: CASSRQNSNQPQHF.